These T cell receptor beta chains were read from a single sample in a study of T-cell reconstitution after alpha-beta-depleted transplantation in children. TCRdb passed the PCR reads through MiXCR, listing each CDR3 protein once. The sample has about 420,000 distinct CDR3 sequences; about a sixth are singletons. Sequencing used PBMCs, mostly from graft donor cells, obtained 360 days after TCRalphabeta/CD19-depleted stem cell transplant. Receptors originate from a boy younger than two who had a stem cell transplant for Wiskott-Aldrich syndrome, so the T cells may come from the graft donor. CDR3s include the opening cysteine and the closing phenylalanine or tryptophan. D genes are given only for firm matches. Clone size appears in some rows only: once, few, many, or a class for an expanded clone.

>.|.|TRBV7-6|TRBJ2-3
TGTGCCAGCAGCTTTGGGGACCCTCCCTGCACAGATACGCAGTATTTT
CASSFGDPPCTDTQYF
>.|.|TRBV5-1|TRBJ2-3
TGCGCCAGCAGCTTGGTTGACCTCAGCACAGATACGCAGTATTTT
CASSLVDLSTDTQYF
>.|TRBD2|TRBV24-1|TRBJ2-1
TGTGCCACCAGTGATCCCGGACTTAGCGGGAGGGCCCGGTCCTACAATGAGCAGTTCTTC
CATSDPGLSGRARSYNEQFF
>many|TRBD1|TRBV20-1|TRBJ1-2
TGCAGTGCGAGACAGGGAAACTATGGCTACACCTTC
CSARQGNYGYTF
>few|.|TRBV20-1|TRBJ2-5
TGCAGTGTCCCACGTCAAGAGACCCAGTACTTC
CSVPRQETQYF
>.|TRBD2|TRBV10-3|TRBJ2-7
TGTGCCATCAGTGACTTCGCTAGCGGGGTCTACGAGCAGTACTTC
CAISDFASGVYEQYF
>few|.|TRBV20-1|TRBJ1-2
TGCTGTGCTAGCCCCCCAGGGACATGGGGCTACACCTTC
CCASPPGTWGYTF
>few|TRBD1|TRBV29-1|TRBJ1-1
TGCAGCGTGAAAGTACAGACAGGGTTCGACACTGAAGCTTTCTTT
CSVKVQTGFDTEAFF
>.|.|TRBV11-2|TRBJ2-7
TGTGCCAGCAGTCCAGGGTCTAGTCACTCCTACGAGCAGTACTTC
CASSPGSSHSYEQYF
>.|.|TRBV5-6|TRBJ2-7
TGTGCCAGCAGCTTTGTACCGACAAGCTCCTACGAGCAGTACTTC
CASSFVPTSSYEQYF
>.|TRBD1|TRBV11-2|TRBJ2-6
TGTGCCAGCAGCCGGGACAGGGGTGGGGCCAACGTCCTGACTTTC
CASSRDRGGANVLTF
>.|TRBD2|TRBV24-1|TRBJ2-1
TGTGCCACCAGTGATCCGACTAGCGGGACTGATAATGAGCAGTTCTTC
CATSDPTSGTDNEQFF
>few|TRBD1|TRBV4-1|TRBJ1-4
TGCGCCAGCAGCCAAGAAGACAGGGGGAGAGAAAAACTGTTTTTT
CASSQEDRGREKLFF
>.|.|TRBV12-3/TRBV12-4|TRBJ1-1
TGTGCCAGCAGTTTTATGGCAGCCGCTTTCTTT
CASSFMAAAFF
>.|TRBD2|TRBV20-1|TRBJ2-3
TGCAGTGCTCACGGGACTAGCGGGGACCTCACAGATACGCAGTATTTT
CSAHGTSGDLTDTQYF
>.|TRBD1|TRBV3-1|TRBJ1-4
TGTGCCAGCAGCCAGGACAGGGGGCGAAGTGAAAAACTGTTTTTT
CASSQDRGRSEKLFF
>.|.|TRBV3-1|TRBJ2-1
TGTGCCAGCAGCTTCGGACTGGTGAGCTCCTACAATGAGCAGTTCTTC
CASSFGLVSSYNEQFF
>few|TRBD2|TRBV14|TRBJ2-1
TGTGCCAGCAGCCAAGGGATAACTAGCGGGGGGCCCCTCGGGTACAATGAGCAGTTCTTC
CASSQGITSGGPLGYNEQFF
>.|TRBD1|TRBV27|TRBJ2-5
TGTGCCAGCAGTCCAGGGGGAAGAGGAGAGACCCAGTACTTC
CASSPGGRGETQYF
>.|.|TRBV4-2|TRBJ2-7
TGTGCCAGCAGCCAAGATTTGGGTCACGAGCAGTACTTC
CASSQDLGHEQYF
>.|.|TRBV29-1|TRBJ2-5
TGCAGCGTCGCCAGAGGTACGGGCAGGGGAGAGACCCAGTACTTC
CSVARGTGRGETQYF
>.|.|TRBV5-1|TRBJ1-4
TGCGCCAGCAGCTTGGAGGACACACGAAAACTGTTTTTT
CASSLEDTRKLFF
>.|.|TRBV6-2/TRBV6-3|TRBJ2-3
TGTGCCAGCAGAGTGGGACGGAGCACAGATACGCAGTATTTT
CASRVGRSTDTQYF
>few|.|TRBV12-3/TRBV12-4|TRBJ1-3
TGTGCCAGCAGTGGAGGGTCTGGAAACACCATATATTTT
CASSGGSGNTIYF
>few|.|TRBV12-3/TRBV12-4|TRBJ2-7
TGTGCCAGCAGTTTCTCAGTTCCTACGCAGCAGTACTTC
CASSFSVPTQQYF
>once|.|TRBV7-8|TRBJ2-2
TGTGCCAGCAGCATCAGGGACTTAAGCACCGGGGAGCTGTTTTTT
CASSIRDLSTGELFF
>few|.|TRBV5-1|TRBJ2-6
TGCGCCAGCAGCTTGGTTTTGCGTGGGGCCAACGTCCTGACTTTC
CASSLVLRGANVLTF
>few|.|TRBV2|TRBJ1-2
TGTGCCAGCAGTGTTGGCGTGGGCTATGGCTACACCTTC
CASSVGVGYGYTF
>few|.|TRBV6-2/TRBV6-3|TRBJ2-7
TGTGCCAGCAGTCACCCGACCGGCGAGCAGTACTTC
CASSHPTGEQYF
>.|TRBD2|TRBV11-1|TRBJ2-5
TGTGCCAGCAGCTTCGGGACTAGCGGGGGGGCAACCCAAGAGACCCAGTACTTC
CASSFGTSGGATQETQYF
>few|TRBD2|TRBV7-8|TRBJ2-1
TGTGCCAGCAGCGCCTTGACTAGCGCCGAGCAGTTCTTC
CASSALTSAEQFF
>.|TRBD2|TRBV5-1|TRBJ2-2
TGCGCCAGCAGCCTGGGACTAGCGGGAGGGCCGTACACCGGGGAGCTGTTTTTT
CASSLGLAGGPYTGELFF
>few|.|TRBV7-2|TRBJ2-7
TGTGCCAGCAGCCTCCCCTCGAGGGAGCAGTACTTC
CASSLPSREQYF
>.|.|TRBV6-5|TRBJ2-2
TGTGCCAGCAGTTTTGTGGTCGCCGGGGGCTACACCGGGGAGCTGTTTTTT
CASSFVVAGGYTGELFF
>.|TRBD2|TRBV6-2/TRBV6-3|TRBJ2-2
TGTGCCAGCAGTCGACTAGCCCCGAACACCGGGGAGCTGTTTTTT
CASSRLAPNTGELFF